This T cell receptor beta chain appears in the sequencing data of a study of T cell repertoires and HLA-DP antigens. Study-wide results and caveats: Previously undetected clones averaged around 35% and 51% against the two alleles respectively.

A word on this clone: Its target is unknown.

Repertoires were generated with immunoSEQ multiplex PCR, while TCRdb's copy carries only in-frame clones and drops some. The repertoire has about 120,000 clones, about 92% of them found once; the top ten carry 0.25% to 0.3%. CDR1 and CDR2 (germline): LNHDA, SQIVND (reference sequence). V was trimmed by 6 bases and J by 3 bases, leaving 11 bases between them. The CDR3 contains 13 residues. Sequencing was carried out using CD4+ T cells from PBMCs. The chain uses TRBV19 and TRBJ1-2; TRBD1 is a possible D gene (6 bases). The receptor's source is a woman aged 18-35 years in good health and CMV-seronegative. As DNA, the CDR3 is TGTGCCAGTAGAGAAGACAGGTACTATGGCTACACCTTC. Amino acids: CASREDRYYGYTF.